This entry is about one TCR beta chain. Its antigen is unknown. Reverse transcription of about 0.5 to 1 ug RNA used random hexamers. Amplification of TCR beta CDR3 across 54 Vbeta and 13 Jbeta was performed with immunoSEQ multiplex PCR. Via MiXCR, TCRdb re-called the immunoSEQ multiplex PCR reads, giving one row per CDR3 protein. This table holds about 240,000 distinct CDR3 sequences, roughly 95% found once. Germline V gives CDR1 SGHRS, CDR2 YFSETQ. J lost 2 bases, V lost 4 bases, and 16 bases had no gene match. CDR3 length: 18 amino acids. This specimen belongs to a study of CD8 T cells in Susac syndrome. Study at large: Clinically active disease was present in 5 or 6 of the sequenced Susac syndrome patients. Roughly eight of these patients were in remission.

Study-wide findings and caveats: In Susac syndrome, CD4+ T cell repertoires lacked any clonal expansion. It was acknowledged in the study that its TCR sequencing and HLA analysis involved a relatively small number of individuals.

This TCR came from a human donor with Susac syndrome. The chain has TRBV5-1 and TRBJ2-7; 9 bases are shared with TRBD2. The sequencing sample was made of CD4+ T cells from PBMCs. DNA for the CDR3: TGCGCCAGCAGCGATAAAATGGGTACGAGCGGGAGGCCCTACGAGCAGTACTTC. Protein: CASSDKMGTSGRPYEQYF.